The next 5 T cell receptor beta chains were all read from a single sample in a study of control samples from healthy donors and cancer patients. Assay used: immunoSEQ multiplex PCR; TCRdb lists only in-frame clones, some missing. The data contain 120,000 or so clones, more than 75% of them singletons. The sequencing input was blood. These receptors came from a man aged 25 to 40 in good health.

CDR3 sequence (DNA): TGCGCCAGCAGCTTGGATGGGACAGGATATGGCTACACCTTC. Protein product: CASSLDGTGYGYTF. The chain employs TRBV5-1 and TRBJ1-2; TRBD1 agrees at 8 bases. From germline, CDR1 is SGHRS and CDR2 YFSETQ. This CDR3 region has 14 residues. J gave up 5 bases and V 0 bases, and 3 bases lay outside the gene matches.

This clone was observed a single time. This rearrangement joins TRBV5-1 to TRBJ1-2, with TRBD1 matching 8 bases. The CDR3 has 14 residues. V shed 4 bases, J shed 7 bases, and the junction held 9 bases outside the gene matches. Germline lookup yields CDR1 SGHRS and CDR2 YFSETQ. The CDR3 nucleotides are TGCGCCAGCAGCCACGGACAGGGAGACTCTGGCTACACCTTC. Its translation is CASSHGQGDSGYTF.

This rearrangement joins TRBV24-1 to TRBJ1-1; D is unclear. This CDR3 contains 13 residues. V was pared by 3 bases and J by 0 bases, with 4 bases between. The V gene's germline CDR1 is KGHDR and CDR2 SFDVKD. The CDR3 loop is CATSDAMNTEAFF. The CDR3 nucleotides read TGTGCCACCAGTGATGCGATGAACACTGAAGCTTTCTTT.

The chain employs TRBV7-3 and TRBJ2-5; D is unclear. Germline V lookup: CDR1 SGHTA, CDR2 FQGTGA. This CDR3 is built from 13 residues. Trimming removed 2 bases from V and 5 bases from J, with 9 bases in between. The CDR3 loop reads CASSLERHETQYF. CDR3 DNA: TGTGCCAGCAGCTTAGAGAGACACGAGACCCAGTACTTC.

The J gene is TRBJ1-1, the V gene TRBV12-3 or TRBV12-4, with 7 nucleotides matching TRBD1. Trimming cost V 3 bases and J 6 bases; bases outside gene matches: 4. The CDR3 sequence is 13 residues long. This chain's CDR3 is CASSFNRGSEAFF. In DNA, the CDR3 is TGTGCCAGCAGTTTTAACAGGGGTTCTGAAGCTTTCTTT.